Shown below are 12 T cell receptor beta chains from a single sample sequenced in a study of blood T cell repertoires in COVID-19. Using immunoSEQ multiplex PCR, the repertoire was profiled, and TCRdb retains in-frame clones only, with some absent. Among some 220,000 clones listed, roughly 90% were seen once. The sample comprised PBMCs or T cells enriched from blood (not recorded which). The source is a woman between 50 and 59 years old in a cohort exposed to, infected with or recovered from COVID-19 (not recorded which).

The V and J genes are TRBV19 and TRBJ1-1, with a weak D call TRBD1 (6 bases). This CDR3 contains 13 residues. Germline loops: CDR1 LNHDA, CDR2 SQIVND (reference sequence). Trimming pared 6 bases from V and 1 base from J, leaving 9 bases between. The CDR3 coding sequence is TGTGCCAGTAGGGGACATCCGAACACTGAAGCTTTCTTT. Amino acid sequence: CASRGHPNTEAFF.

The gene calls are TRBV7-2 and TRBJ2-1; D remains ambiguous. Between the trimmed V and J ends, which lost 2 bases and 8 bases, there was a span of 16 bases. The CDR3 sequence is 15 residues long. Germline values: CDR1 SGHTA, CDR2 FQGNSA. The CDR3 spells CASSLSPLVVDEQFF. For the CDR3, the DNA is TGTGCCAGCAGCTTAAGCCCCCTAGTAGTAGATGAGCAGTTCTTC.

The V gene is TRBV18, the J gene TRBJ1-2; 7 positions match TRBD1. The CDR3 has 16 residues. Losses at the gene ends were 5 bases for V and 4 bases for J; bases not matched to a gene: 13. In germline, CDR1 is KGHSH, CDR2 LQKENI. The CDR3 DNA is TGTGCCAGCTCATTAATGGACAGGCAACTTACCTATGGCTACACCTTC. Encoded protein: CASSLMDRQLTYGYTF.

A single count supports this clone. The chain has TRBV30 and TRBJ1-6, with D tentatively TRBD1 (5 bases). The CDR3 length is 13 residues. In germline, CDR1 is GTSNPN, CDR2 SVGIG (reference sequence). Trimming removed 4 bases from V and 5 bases from J, with 9 bases in between. The CDR3 sequence: CAWTTENNSPLHF. DNA of the CDR3: TGTGCCTGGACGACAGAAAATAATTCACCCCTCCACTTT.

V gene TRBV5-1 combines with J gene TRBJ1-2; 7 bases map to TRBD1. The CDR3 is made up of 13 amino acids. Unmatched junction bases numbered 1, after V lost 3 bases and J lost 2 bases. Germline V gene sequence: CDR1 SGHRS, CDR2 YFSETQ. CDR3 nucleotide sequence: TGCGCCAGCAGCTCGACAGGGAACTATGGCTACACCTTC. Translating it yields CASSSTGNYGYTF.

V usage is TRBV6-5 and J usage is TRBJ2-2; 10 bases line up with TRBD2. This CDR3 region has 14 residues. Germline-derived CDR1 and CDR2 are MNHEY and SVGAGI. J was trimmed by 4 bases and V by 7 bases; bases with no gene match: 3. The CDR3: CASTKRGGTGELFF. CDR3 sequence (DNA): TGTGCCAGCACCAAGCGGGGGGGCACCGGGGAGCTGTTTTTT.

This rearrangement joins TRBV11-2 to TRBJ2-2, with 15 bases matching TRBD2. Germline CDR1 SGHAT, CDR2 FQNNGV. Trimming at V came to 6 bases and at J to 7 bases, leaving 9 bases not matched to a gene. The CDR3 totals 17 residues. The CDR3 sequence is CASRPGLAGGHGGELFF. The CDR3, as DNA: TGTGCCAGCAGGCCAGGACTAGCGGGGGGGCATGGCGGGGAGCTGTTTTTT.

This chain connects TRBV6-2 or TRBV6-3 to TRBJ2-7; 7 bases match TRBD1. With V trimmed by 5 bases and J by 4 bases, 17 bases remained unmatched. In germline, CDR1 is MNHEY, CDR2 SVGEGT. The CDR3 extends over 17 amino acids. In DNA, the CDR3 is TGTGCCAGCAGTGGCCACCTGGGACAGCCGACTGGTTACGAGCAGTACTTC. Residues: CASSGHLGQPTGYEQYF.

V usage is TRBV7-2 and J usage is TRBJ2-3; TRBD2 is a possible D gene (6 bases). The CDR3 covers 15 residues. V shed 1 base and J shed 6 bases, with 14 bases lying between them. Germline assignment: CDR1 SGHTA and CDR2 FQGNSA. The chain's CDR3 is CASSLDPNRGDTQYF. The CDR3 coding sequence is TGTGCCAGCAGCTTAGATCCCAACCGGGGGGATACGCAGTATTTT.

The V call is TRBV4-1, the J call TRBJ2-7, with D perhaps matching TRBD2 (6 bases). CDR3 length: 15 residues. CDR1 MGHRA and CDR2 YSYEKL come from the germline V gene. Between the trimmed V and J ends, which lost 0 bases and 6 bases, there was a span of 15 bases. The CDR3 loop is CASSQEEVGGREQYF. The CDR3 DNA reads TGCGCCAGCAGCCAAGAAGAGGTCGGAGGGCGCGAGCAGTACTTC.

This clone has a single count. The V gene is TRBV10-2, the J gene TRBJ1-5; 9 nucleotides agree with TRBD1. The CDR3 has 15 amino acids. Losses at the gene ends were 4 bases for V and 2 bases for J; bases not matched to a gene: 3. From germline, CDR1 is WSHSY and CDR2 SAAADI. The CDR3 loop is CASSARDRGNQPQHF. DNA of the CDR3: TGCGCCAGCAGTGCCCGGGACAGGGGCAATCAGCCCCAGCATTTT.

This clone was observed a few times. The V and J genes are TRBV4-2 and TRBJ1-2; 9 bases align to TRBD1. Trimming took 1 base from V and 2 from J; bases not matched to a gene: 11. CDR1 and CDR2 from the germline V gene are LGHNA and YNFKEQ. CDR3 length: 18 amino acids. In DNA form, the CDR3 reads TGTGCCAGCAGCCAAGGTTGGACAGGGGCTACCCTCAACTATGGCTACACCTTC. Encoded protein: CASSQGWTGATLNYGYTF.